A single sample gave rise to the 3 T cell receptor beta chains below, sequenced in a study of blood T cells in healthy people across ages. PCR was performed a second time for roughly 7 to 12 cycles using a sample-barcoded 5' primer and a J-beta primer mix. TCRdb processed the 5' RACE reads anew with MiXCR; each CDR3 protein has one entry. The table records approximately 1.5 million distinct CDR3 sequences, roughly 32% of them present only once. Source material: blood. The receptors were gathered from a woman in her 30s in good health.

This clonotype was found a few times. This rearrangement joins TRBV6-2 or TRBV6-3 to TRBJ1-1, with a weak D call TRBD1 (6 bases). There are 13 residues in the CDR3. Germline V gene lookup returns CDR1 MNHEY and CDR2 SVGEGT. Trimming removed 3 bases from V and 4 bases from J, with 9 bases in between. Here the CDR3 reads CASSYRGGTEAFF. CDR3 DNA: TGTGCCAGCAGTTATAGAGGGGGCACTGAAGCTTTCTTT.

This clonotype was detected only a few times. The chain employs TRBV20-1 and TRBJ1-4; D is unresolved. Germline CDR1 and CDR2: DFQATT and SNEGSKA (reference sequence). CDR3 length: 17 amino acids. Trimming shortened V by 8 bases and J by 0 bases, and 22 bases separated the two germline ends. CDR3 amino acids: CSLEAMGGPTTNEKLFF. In DNA form, the CDR3 reads TGCAGTTTAGAGGCCATGGGAGGGCCAACAACTAATGAAAAACTGTTTTTT.

The V call is TRBV28, the J call TRBJ2-3; a possible D gene is TRBD2 (6 bases). With 1 base removed from V and 6 bases from J, the gap between germline ends came to 14 bases. The CDR3 spans 15 residues. CDR1 MDHEN and CDR2 SYDVKM come from the germline V gene. CDR3 DNA: TGTGCCAGCAGTTTATATCAGCGGGTGGGGGATACGCAGTATTTT. This gives the protein CASSLYQRVGDTQYF. Filled out from reference TRBV28 and TRBJ2-3, the complete variable domain reads DVKVTQSSRYLVKRTGEKVFLECVQDMDHENMFWYRQDPGLGLRLIYFSYDVKMKEKGDIPEGYSVSREKKERFSLILESASTNQTSMYLCASSLYQRVGDTQYFGPGTRLTVL.